The TCR beta chain described here comes from a study of T cell responses to AZD1222 COVID-19 vaccine. Points from the study as a whole: Spike-wide vaccine-associated CD4 TCRs dominated at 160-218 and 743-854.

Concerning this clone: Its antigen is unknown.

The method was immunoSEQ multiplex PCR; TCRdb's version includes in-frame clones alone and lacks a portion of them. This sample has around 130,000 clones, with about 88% found just once. The sequence was obtained from an adult who received the AZD1222 COVID-19 vaccine. Sequenced here: peripheral blood, sampled 28 days after the second AZD1222 dose.

This CDR3 is CASGLTALTEAFF. The CDR3 DNA reads TGTGCTAGTGGTTTGACCGCCCTCACTGAAGCTTTCTTT. The chain couples TRBV12-5 to TRBJ1-1; no clear D. This CDR3 contains 13 residues. V was shortened by 2 bases and J by 4 bases, with 8 bases between the two germline ends. Germline V lookup: CDR1 LGHNT, CDR2 FRNRAP.